The 29 T cell receptor beta chains in this list originate from one sample, sequenced in a study of blood T cell repertoires in COVID-19. The repertoire was sequenced with immunoSEQ multiplex PCR; TCRdb's copy has only in-frame clones and lacks some. The repertoire consists of about 200,000 clones, with 75% to 85% occurring once and the leading ten covering 17%. The sequenced material came from PBMCs or T cells enriched from blood (not recorded which). Receptors were obtained from a woman aged 45-65 years with acute COVID-19.

This clone was recorded once. This chain links TRBV19 with TRBJ2-3, with 11 bases fitting TRBD2. Germline CDR1 reads LNHDA; CDR2 reads SQIVND (reference sequence). This CDR3 spans 17 amino acids. V shed 2 bases and J 5 bases; nucleotides not matched to a gene: 9. Here the CDR3 reads CASSINRLAGGGDTQYF. CDR3 in DNA: TGTGCCAGTAGTATAAATCGCCTAGCGGGGGGAGGAGATACGCAGTATTTT.

The chain uses TRBV11-2 and TRBJ2-1, with D possibly being TRBD1 (6 bases). The CDR3 has 14 residues. Germline V gene sequence: CDR1 SGHAT, CDR2 FQNNGV. V gave up 5 bases and J gave up 9 bases, with 17 bases separating them. The CDR3 sequence is CASSPITGYGEQFF. The CDR3 coding sequence is TGTGCCAGCAGCCCCATCACAGGGTACGGTGAGCAGTTCTTC.

The V gene is TRBV14, the J gene TRBJ1-1; D ambiguous. CDR1 is SGHDN and CDR2 is FVKESK in the germline V gene. Trimming stripped 3 bases from V and 4 bases from J, with 12 bases between. This CDR3 is built from 14 residues. In DNA form, the CDR3 reads TGTGCCAGCAGCCATCTTCGGGGTGGCACTGAAGCTTTCTTT. This codes for CASSHLRGGTEAFF.

The chain employs TRBV6-5 and TRBJ2-7; a possible D gene is TRBD1 (5 bases). Germline V CDR1 and CDR2: MNHEY, SVGAGI. V was trimmed by 6 bases and J by 3 bases, leaving 12 bases between them. The CDR3 length is 13 residues. This chain's CDR3 is CASRPRQNYEQYV. In nucleotides, the CDR3 is TGTGCCAGCAGGCCACGACAGAACTACGAGCAGTACGTC.

This clone showed up many times. The CDR3 reads CASSPMGSEAFF. The CDR3 bases are TGTGCCAGCTCACCCATGGGCAGTGAAGCTTTCTTT. The chain combines TRBV18 with TRBJ1-1; D remains ambiguous. Germline lookup yields CDR1 KGHSH and CDR2 LQKENI. The CDR3 runs 12 residues. V was pared by 3 bases and J by 7 bases, with 9 bases between.

The V gene is TRBV7-8, the J gene TRBJ1-5; D is ambiguous. The V and J ends lost 0 bases and 1 base respectively, with 10 bases between them. This CDR3 region has 16 residues. The germline gives CDR1 SGHVS, CDR2 FQNEAQ. CDR3 loop: CASSLATQMSNQPQHF. CDR3 bases: TGTGCCAGCAGCTTAGCGACACAGATGAGCAATCAGCCCCAGCATTTT.

The chain is built from TRBV7-6 and TRBJ2-5; no clear D gene. The germline gives CDR1 SGHVS, CDR2 FNYEAQ. V was clipped by 2 bases and J by 4 bases, with 5 bases between them. The CDR3 length is 12 residues. The CDR3 loop is CASSLSLETQYF. The CDR3, as DNA: TGTGCCAGCAGCTTATCGTTAGAGACCCAGTACTTC. The whole variable domain, remainder taken from reference TRBV7-6 and TRBJ2-5, is GAGVSQSPRYKVTKRGQDVALRCDPISGHVSLYWYRQALGQGPEFLTYFNYEAQQDKSGLPNDRFSAERPEGSISTLTIQRTEQRDSAMYRCASSLSLETQYFGPGTRLLVL.

The chain is built from TRBV14 and TRBJ1-2, with 10 bases aligning to TRBD1. Germline CDR1 SGHDN, CDR2 FVKESK. The CDR3 sequence is 15 residues long. Losses at the gene ends were 2 bases for V and 6 bases for J; bases not matched to a gene: 6. The DNA of the CDR3 is TGTGCCAGCAGCCAATTGGACAGGGGGTCGGATGGCTACACCTTC. Residues: CASSQLDRGSDGYTF.

V gene TRBV30 combines with J gene TRBJ1-2; 9 bases line up with TRBD1. V was clipped by 1 base and J by 4 bases; unmatched bases: 7. Germline V lookup: CDR1 GTSNPN, CDR2 SVGIG (reference sequence). The CDR3 loop spans 15 amino acids. In DNA, the CDR3 is TGTGCCTGGAGTGGCCCTGACAGGGGGGGCTATGGCTACACCTTC. Translation gives CAWSGPDRGGYGYTF.

This chain joins TRBV4-3 and TRBJ2-3, with 11 bases aligning to TRBD2. The germline V gene encodes CDR1 LGHNA and CDR2 YSLEER. This CDR3 has 16 amino acids. With 1 base clipped from V and 4 bases from J, the junction kept 4 bases outside the gene matches. The CDR3 sequence: CASSQGLAGGADTQYF. CDR3 DNA sequence: TGCGCCAGCAGCCAAGGGCTAGCGGGGGGAGCAGATACGCAGTATTTT.

This chain uses TRBV10-3 with TRBJ1-2; a weak D match, TRBD1 (6 bases). The CDR3 contains 13 residues. The V end lost 8 bases, the J end lost 1 base, and 11 bases lay between the germline ends. The germline gives CDR1 ENHRY, CDR2 SYGVKD. In DNA form, the CDR3 reads TGTGCCATCCGACCGGACAGTAACTATGGCTACACCTTC. Translation gives CAIRPDSNYGYTF.

V gene TRBV5-6 combines with J gene TRBJ2-3, with 8 bases matching TRBD2. Per the germline V gene, CDR1 is SGHDT and CDR2 is YYEEEE. The V gene end was trimmed by 3 bases and the J gene end by 6 bases; junction bases not matched to a gene: 18. This CDR3 has 18 amino acids. CDR3 protein: CASSSTRGGTSGLDTQYF. The CDR3, as DNA: TGTGCCAGCAGCTCCACTAGGGGGGGAACTAGCGGTTTGGATACGCAGTATTTT.

This chain uses TRBV28 with TRBJ1-2; D is ambiguous. Germline CDR1 and CDR2: MDHEN and SYDVKM. Trimming took off 5 bases at V and 0 bases at J, with 10 bases between the two ends. This CDR3 is built from 14 residues. CDR3 nucleotide sequence: TGTGCCAGCAGTGGCTCCGAGGCTAACTATGGCTACACCTTC. This codes for CASSGSEANYGYTF.

This rearrangement joins TRBV7-2 to TRBJ2-1; D remains ambiguous. V gave up 1 base and J gave up 5 bases, with 9 bases separating them. CDR1 is SGHTA and CDR2 is FQGNSA in the germline V gene. CDR3 length: 14 amino acids. CDR3 DNA sequence: TGTGCCAGCAGCTTAGTCCCCACAGACAATGAGCAGTTCTTC. Protein sequence: CASSLVPTDNEQFF.

This clone has just a few counts. This sequence joins TRBV7-9 and TRBJ2-5; D is perhaps TRBD2 (6 bases). The CDR3 consists of 16 residues. CDR1 SEHNR and CDR2 FQNEAQ come from the germline V gene (reference sequence). Between the trimmed V and J ends, which lost 1 base and 1 base, there was a span of 13 bases. The CDR3 DNA reads TGTGCCAGCAGCTTAGTCATGCGGGACCCCCAAGAGACCCAGTACTTC. It yields the protein CASSLVMRDPQETQYF.

This clone was seen more than once but under ten times. The V gene is TRBV3-1 (or the pseudogene TRBV3-2), the J gene TRBJ1-6; D might be TRBD1 (6 bases). CDR3 length: 14 residues. CDR1 and CDR2 (germline): LGHDT, YNNKEL (reference sequence). Deletions cut 4 bases from V and 8 bases from J, with 12 bases between. DNA of the CDR3: TGTGCCAGCAGCCGGGCCAGGGGATATTCACCCCTCCACTTT. Residues: CASSRARGYSPLHF.

The chain carries TRBV6-5 and TRBJ1-1; maybe TRBD1 (6 bases). Trimming took 2 bases from V and 7 from J, leaving 14 bases between them. Per germline, CDR1 MNHEY and CDR2 SVGAGI. The CDR3 contains 14 residues. CDR3 in amino acids: CASSYRQVVDEAFF. CDR3 nucleotides: TGTGCCAGCAGTTACAGACAGGTAGTGGATGAAGCTTTCTTT.

This chain connects TRBV4-1 to TRBJ2-3; no clear D gene. Looked up from germline, CDR1 is MGHRA and CDR2 is YSYEKL. The germline V and J ends were trimmed by 0 bases and 4 bases, with 8 bases remaining between them. The CDR3 loop spans 14 amino acids. DNA of the CDR3: TGCGCCAGCAGCCAAGATCCGGCGGCAGATACGCAGTATTTT. Its protein is CASSQDPAADTQYF.

This sequence joins TRBV7-3 and TRBJ2-5; tentative D call: TRBD1 (7 bases). V was cut by 4 bases and J by 4 bases, with 16 bases left in between. Germline V gene lookup returns CDR1 SGHTA and CDR2 FQGTGA. The CDR3 runs to 15 residues. The CDR3 nucleotides read TGTGCCAGCAGCTCCCAGGGGGGTGTCGGAGAGACCCAGTACTTC. It is translated as CASSSQGGVGETQYF. Combining the CDR3 with reference TRBV7-3 and TRBJ2-5 gives the whole variable domain GAGVSQTPSNKVTEKGKYVELRCDPISGHTALYWYRQSLGQGPEFLIYFQGTGAADDSGLPNDRFFAVRPEGSVSTLKIQRTERGDSAVYLCASSSQGGVGETQYFGPGTRLLVL.

V usage is TRBV21-1 and J usage is TRBJ2-1; no DNA check was done on the table's D call, TRBD2. TRBV21-1 is a recognized pseudogene. CDR3 size: 21 residues. The CDR3: CASSPRGEKGDAGGLYNEQFF. The CDR3 bases are TGTGCCAGCAGCCCCCGGGGGGAAAAAGGGGACGCGGGGGGCCTCTACAATGAGCAGTTCTTC.

In its sample, this clone was seen a few times. The V call is TRBV28, the J call TRBJ1-1; unclear D gene. From germline, CDR1 is MDHEN and CDR2 SYDVKM. V shed 6 bases and J shed 6 bases, with 11 bases lying between them. The CDR3 is 12 residues long. The CDR3 protein is CASREEGAEAFF. CDR3 nucleotides: TGTGCCAGCAGGGAGGAGGGTGCTGAAGCTTTCTTT.

The V call is TRBV18, the J call TRBJ2-2; possibly TRBD1 for D (5 bases). The CDR3 is 15 residues long. Between the trimmed V and J ends, which lost 2 bases and 1 base, there was a span of 8 bases. Germline CDR1 reads KGHSH; CDR2 reads LQKENI. The CDR3 is CASSPIQGNTGELFF. The CDR3 coding sequence is TGTGCCAGCTCACCAATCCAGGGGAACACCGGGGAGCTGTTTTTT.

The rearrangement links TRBV5-1 to TRBJ2-7; D might be TRBD1 (6 bases). The CDR3 sequence is 15 residues long. Germline V gene lookup returns CDR1 SGHRS and CDR2 YFSETQ. V was cut by 4 bases and J by 0 bases, with 14 bases left in between. The CDR3 sequence is CASSEGHQNSYEQYV. Here the CDR3 DNA reads TGCGCCAGCAGCGAGGGACACCAGAACTCCTACGAGCAGTACGTC.

This clone was found once. The V gene is TRBV6-5, the J gene TRBJ2-6; the D gene is possibly TRBD1 (6 bases). Germline V gene data show CDR1 as MNHEY and CDR2 as SVGAGI. Between the trimmed V and J ends, which lost 0 bases and 2 bases, there was a span of 8 bases. The CDR3 is made up of 16 amino acids. The CDR3 reads CASSYSTGPGANVLTF. CDR3 sequence (DNA): TGTGCCAGCAGTTACTCGACAGGCCCTGGGGCCAACGTCCTGACTTTC.

Only a few counts were recorded for this clone. The chain has TRBV19 and TRBJ1-1; D might be TRBD1 (6 bases). The germline gives CDR1 LNHDA, CDR2 SQIVND (reference sequence). The CDR3 contains 13 residues. V dropped 7 bases and J dropped 7 bases, with 16 bases sitting between them. CDR3: CASKPNRVDEAFF. CDR3 bases: TGTGCCAGTAAACCAAACAGGGTCGATGAAGCTTTCTTT.

V and J are TRBV28 and TRBJ2-7, with 10 bases that match TRBD1. Germline CDR1 and CDR2: MDHEN and SYDVKM. Losses at the gene ends were 6 bases for V and 9 bases for J; bases not matched to a gene: 5. CDR3 length: 12 residues. This CDR3 is CASSSDRGLQYV. The CDR3 nucleotides are TGTGCCAGCAGCTCCGACAGGGGGCTGCAGTACGTC.

The V gene is TRBV9, the J gene TRBJ1-5, with no clear D. The V end lost 0 bases, the J end lost 10 bases, and 11 bases lay between the germline ends. CDR1 is SGDLS and CDR2 is YYNGEE in the germline V gene. The CDR3 is 13 residues long. CDR3 sequence: CASSVAEDTPQHF. The CDR3 nucleotides read TGTGCCAGCAGCGTAGCGGAGGATACACCCCAGCATTTT.

The gene calls are TRBV6-6 and TRBJ1-1; TRBD1 matches 9 bases. Germline V gives CDR1 MNHNY, CDR2 SVGAGI (reference sequence). Trimming cost V 7 bases and J 1 base; bases outside gene matches: 4. The length of the CDR3 is 14 residues. In DNA, the CDR3 is TGTGCCAGCACCCTACAGGGGGCGAACACTGAAGCTTTCTTT. This gives the protein CASTLQGANTEAFF.

V gene TRBV5-1 combines with J gene TRBJ1-1, with 10 bases fitting TRBD1. Per the germline V gene, CDR1 is SGHRS and CDR2 is YFSETQ. This CDR3 region has 16 residues. The V gene end was trimmed by 4 bases and the J gene end by 3 bases; junction bases not matched to a gene: 9. The CDR3 nucleotides are TGCGCCAGCAGCCCCGGACAGGGGGATCATTACACTGAAGCTTTCTTT. Protein: CASSPGQGDHYTEAFF.